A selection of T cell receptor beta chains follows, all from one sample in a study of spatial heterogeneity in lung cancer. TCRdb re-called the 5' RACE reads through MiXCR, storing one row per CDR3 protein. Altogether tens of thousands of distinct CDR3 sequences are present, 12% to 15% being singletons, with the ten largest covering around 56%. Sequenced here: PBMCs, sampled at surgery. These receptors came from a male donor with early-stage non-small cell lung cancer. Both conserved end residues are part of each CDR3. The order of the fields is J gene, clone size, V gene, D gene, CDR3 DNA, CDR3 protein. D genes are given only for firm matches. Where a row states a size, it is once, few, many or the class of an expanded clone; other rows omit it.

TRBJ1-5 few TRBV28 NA TGTGCCAGCAGTCCGCCTCGGCGGGGGCAATGCAATCAGCCCCAGCATTTT CASSPPRRGQCNQPQHF
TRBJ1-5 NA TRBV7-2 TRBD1 TGTGCCAGCAGCGCCGGGACAGGGGGCGGTCAGCCCCAGCATTTT CASSAGTGGGQPQHF
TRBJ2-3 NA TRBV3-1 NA TGTGCCAGCAGCCACCGACATACGCAGTATTTT CASSHRHTQYF
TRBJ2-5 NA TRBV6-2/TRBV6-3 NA TGTGCCAGCAGGTGGACGGAGAGGGAGACCCAGTACTTC CASRWTERETQYF
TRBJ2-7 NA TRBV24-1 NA TGTGCCACCAGTGATTGGCGACGCTCCTACGAGCAGTACTTC CATSDWRRSYEQYF
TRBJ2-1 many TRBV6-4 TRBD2 TGTGCCAGCAGTGACTCGAGCGGGAGCTCCTACAATGAGCAGTTCTTC CASSDSSGSSYNEQFF
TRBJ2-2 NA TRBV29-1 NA TGCAGCGCGCAACTCGGACCCGGGGAGCTGTTTTTT CSAQLGPGELFF
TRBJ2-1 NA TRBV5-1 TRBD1 TGCGCCAGCTACGACAGGGGCAGGATCAATGAGCAGTTCTTC CASYDRGRINEQFF
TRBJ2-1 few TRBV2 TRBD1 TGTGCCAGCAGTGAAGAGACAGGGGCCGAAGCTGAGCAGTTCTTC CASSEETGAEAEQFF
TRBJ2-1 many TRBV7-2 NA TGTGCCAGCAGCCCTAGCGCCAGCTCCTACAATGAGCAGTTCTTC CASSPSASSYNEQFF
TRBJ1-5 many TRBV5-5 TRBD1 TGTGCCAGCAGCGGGGACAGGGAGAGAGATCAGCCCCAGCATTTT CASSGDRERDQPQHF
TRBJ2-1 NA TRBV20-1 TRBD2 TGCAGTGCTAGGGATCCAGGACTAGCCCTAAATGAGCAGTTCTTC CSARDPGLALNEQFF
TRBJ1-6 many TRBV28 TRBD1 TGTGCCAGCGGGGCTTGGGACAGTAATTCACCCCTCCACTTT CASGAWDSNSPLHF
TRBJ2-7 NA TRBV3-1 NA TGTGCCAGCAGCCACTCCAGCGTTCCTAACGAGCAGTACTTC CASSHSSVPNEQYF
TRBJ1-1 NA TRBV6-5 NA TGTGCCAGCAGTTACCCAACGTCGGCGGGACACCCCACTGAAGCTTTCTTT CASSYPTSAGHPTEAFF
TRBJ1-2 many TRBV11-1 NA TGTGCCAGCAGCCCGGACGGATATGGCTACACCTTC CASSPDGYGYTF
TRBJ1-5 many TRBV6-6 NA TGTGCCATCGGCACGGGGGGATCCAATCAGCCCCAGCATTTT CAIGTGGSNQPQHF
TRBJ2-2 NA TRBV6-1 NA TGTGCCAGCAGTCGGGACTCGACGAACACCGGGGAGCTGATTTTT CASSRDSTNTGELIF
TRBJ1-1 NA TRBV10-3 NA TGTGCCATCAAGGGAAATCAGAACACTGAAGCTTTCTTT CAIKGNQNTEAFF
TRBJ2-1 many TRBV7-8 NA TGTGCCAGCAGCTTAGCGAAATTGGGACGTGAGCAGTTCTTC CASSLAKLGREQFF
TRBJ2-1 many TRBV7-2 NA TGTGCCAGCAGCCCCACGGGAGTTCGGCTGTTCTTC CASSPTGVRLFF